Each of the 10 T cell receptor beta chains below was sequenced from the same sample in a study of neurological immune-mediated disorders. MiXCR was run by TCRdb on the 5' RACE reads, yielding one entry per CDR3 protein. The sample lists 39,000 or so distinct CDR3 sequences; over 2% were seen once. Sequencing was carried out using PBMCs. The receptors were gathered from a man aged 30-40 years with multiple sclerosis.

This clonotype was observed many times. The V and J genes are TRBV11-3 and TRBJ2-3; D gene uncertain. The germline V gene encodes CDR1 SGHNT and CDR2 YENEEA. Trimming shortened V by 8 bases and J by 6 bases, and 12 bases separated the two germline ends. There are 12 residues in the CDR3. The CDR3 loop is CASSNPTDTQYF. Written as DNA, the CDR3 is TGTGCCAGCTCAAATCCTACCGATACGCAGTATTTT.

This clonotype was found many times. The V and J genes are TRBV12-3 or TRBV12-4 and TRBJ1-1, with TRBD1 identical over 7 bases. V trimming: 5 bases; J trimming: 1 base; junction bases outside the gene matches: 13. The length of the CDR3 is 17 residues. The CDR3: CASSPRDRKKKNTEAFF. In DNA form, the CDR3 reads TGTGCCAGCAGTCCCCGGGACAGAAAAAAGAAGAACACTGAAGCTTTCTTT.

Ten or more counts support this clonotype. Germline is not matched at one junction end, which may reflect a read error. The V call is TRBV9, the J call TRBJ2-3; tentatively, D is TRBD1 (7 bases). This CDR3 contains 18 residues. The germline V gene has CDR1 SGDLS and CDR2 YYNGEE. CDR3 nucleotide sequence: TGTGCCAGCAGCGTAGAGGCGGAGGGGGCGTACGGCACAGATACACAGTATTTT. It yields the protein CASSVEAEGAYGTDTQYF.

At least ten counts were recorded for this clonotype. This rearrangement joins TRBV4-3 to TRBJ2-3, with D tentatively TRBD1 (5 bases). The CDR3 is 14 amino acids. V was clipped by 2 bases and J by 6 bases, with 12 bases between them. Germline values: CDR1 LGHNA, CDR2 YSLEER. The CDR3 nucleotides read TGCGCCAGCAGCCAATTTACCAGGGCCGATACGCAGTATTTT. This encodes CASSQFTRADTQYF.

This clonotype showed up many times. This chain links TRBV20-1 with TRBJ2-5; 11 nucleotides agree with TRBD2. Germline lookup yields CDR1 DFQATT and CDR2 SNEGSKA (reference sequence). Losses at the gene ends were 1 base for V and 1 base for J; bases not matched to a gene: 11. The length of the CDR3 is 18 residues. The CDR3 coding sequence is TGCAGTGCTAGAGTGAAACTAGCGGGGGACCTACTCCAAGAGACCCAGTACTTC. This codes for CSARVKLAGDLLQETQYF.

This clonotype was counted many times. The CDR3 DNA is TGCGCCAGCAGCGTGGGACAGGGGGGCTATGGCTACACCTTC. Its translation is CASSVGQGGYGYTF. The chain carries TRBV5-1 and TRBJ1-2, with 11 bases matching TRBD1. Germline lookup yields CDR1 SGHRS and CDR2 YFSETQ. The trim removed 4 bases at V and 4 bases at J, leaving 3 bases unmatched. CDR3 length equals 14 residues. The full variable domain, in which reference TRBV5-1 and TRBJ1-2 provide the parts outside the CDR3, is KAGVTQTPRYLIKTRGQQVTLSCSPISGHRSVSWYQQTPGQGLQFLFEYFSETQRNKGNFPGRFSGRQFSNSRSEMNVSTLELGDSALYLCASSVGQGGYGYTFGSGTRLTVV.

The table lists this clonotype with many counts. The chain employs TRBV11-2 and TRBJ2-2, with no clear D. The CDR3 covers 13 residues. Germline V gives CDR1 SGHAT, CDR2 FQNNGV. Trimming stripped 2 bases from V and 6 bases from J, with 7 bases between. The CDR3 DNA reads TGTGCCAGCAGCTTAATAAGCGCCGGGGAGCTGTTTTTT. Translating gives CASSLISAGELFF.

This clonotype was recorded at least ten times. The chain links TRBV20-1 to TRBJ2-7, with 8 bases lining up with TRBD2. The CDR3 loop spans 15 amino acids. The germline gives CDR1 DFQATT, CDR2 SNEGSKA (reference sequence). Losses at the gene ends were 1 base for V and 0 bases for J; bases not matched to a gene: 5. The DNA of the CDR3 is TGCAGTGCTAGAGCACTAGCGGAGAGCTCCTACGAGCAGTACTTC. Its translation is CSARALAESSYEQYF.

There are many counts of this clonotype. This chain links TRBV7-9 with TRBJ2-5; 7 bases line up with TRBD1. V lost 4 bases and J lost 2; bases outside the gene matches: 7. The CDR3 loop spans 15 amino acids. Looked up from germline, CDR1 is SEHNR and CDR2 is FQNEAQ (reference sequence). For the CDR3, the DNA is TGTGCCAGCAGCTCGACCGGGACAGCTCAAGAGACCCAGTACTTC. Translated, it gives CASSSTGTAQETQYF.

This clonotype was seen repeatedly, ten times or more. This chain joins TRBV5-1 and TRBJ1-1; 7 bases are shared with TRBD1. The CDR3 extends over 13 amino acids. The junction had 2 bases not matched to a gene; V was cut back by 4 bases and J by 2 bases. Germline V gene data show CDR1 as SGHRS and CDR2 as YFSETQ. As DNA, the CDR3 is TGCGCCAGCAGCGGACAGGCAAACACTGAAGCTTTCTTT. Residues: CASSGQANTEAFF.